This T cell receptor (beta chain) was sequenced in a study of CD8+CD57+ T cells in acquired aplastic anemia. Germline assignment: CDR1 KGHDR and CDR2 SFDVKD. This CDR3 is 12 amino acids long. Trimming left V 3 bases short and J 8 bases short, with 9 bases between. As for this clonotype: What it binds is not known.

General study results and limits: With respect to CD8+ Simpson's diversity, patients and controls did not differ significantly.

Genomic DNA templated the TCR beta VDJ and CDR3 profiling. Using its own MiXCR run on the reads, TCRdb lists one record per CDR3 protein. The sample consists of about 180,000 distinct CDR3 sequences, 45% to 50% of them appearing once. The specimen sequenced was sorted CD4+, CD8+, or CD8+CD57+ T cells (not recorded which) from PBMCs. This receptor was obtained from a human donor in good health. The chain couples TRBV24-1 to TRBJ1-1, with D perhaps TRBD1 (6 bases). CDR3 sequence reads: CATSDPDREAFF. CDR3 nucleotide sequence: TGTGCCACCAGTGATCCCGACAGGGAAGCTTTCTTT.